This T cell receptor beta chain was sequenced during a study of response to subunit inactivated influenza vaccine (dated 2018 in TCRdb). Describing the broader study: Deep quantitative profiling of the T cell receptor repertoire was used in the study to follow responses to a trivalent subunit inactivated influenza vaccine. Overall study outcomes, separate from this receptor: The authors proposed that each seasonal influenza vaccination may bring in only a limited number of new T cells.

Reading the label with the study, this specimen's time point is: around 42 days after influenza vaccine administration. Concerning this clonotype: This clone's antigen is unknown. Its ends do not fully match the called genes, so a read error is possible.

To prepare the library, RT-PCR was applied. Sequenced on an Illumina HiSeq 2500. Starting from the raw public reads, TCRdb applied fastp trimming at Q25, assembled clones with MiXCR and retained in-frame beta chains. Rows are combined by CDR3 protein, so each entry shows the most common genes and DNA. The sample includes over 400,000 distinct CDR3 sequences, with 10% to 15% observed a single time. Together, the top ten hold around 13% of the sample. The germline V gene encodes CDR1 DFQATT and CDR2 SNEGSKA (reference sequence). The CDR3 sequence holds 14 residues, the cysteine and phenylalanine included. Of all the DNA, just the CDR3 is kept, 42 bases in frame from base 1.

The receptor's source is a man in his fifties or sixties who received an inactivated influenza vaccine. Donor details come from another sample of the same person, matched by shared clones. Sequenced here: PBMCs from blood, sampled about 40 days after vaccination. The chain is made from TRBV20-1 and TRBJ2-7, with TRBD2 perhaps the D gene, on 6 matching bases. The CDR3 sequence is CSARGGVSSYEQYF. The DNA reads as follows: TGCAGTGCCAGAGGAGGGGTCAGCTCCTACGAGCAGTACTTC.